This record concerns one T cell receptor (beta chain) sequence. Antigen unknown. This sample stems from a study of cytomegalovirus exposure and HLA in healthy donors. About the research overall: Researchers found that roughly 81% of almost 400 genotyped donors fell within the Caucasian-associated ancestry cluster.

PCR was performed using 60 Vbeta and 13 Jbeta primers. Profiled with immunoSEQ multiplex PCR; TCRdb holds only in-frame clones, not every one. The data hold 130,000 or so clones, with 70% to 85% observed a single time. This CDR3 contains 15 residues. Germline V gene sequence: CDR1 SGHVS, CDR2 FQNEAQ. Deletions cut 1 base from V and 0 bases from J, with 9 bases between. Overall study findings and caveats: Immune exposure was documented only through CMV serostatus. Among TCR beta chains, those listed as cytomegalovirus-associated numbered 164. Because they were indistinguishable, some V segments, including TRBV6-2 and TRBV6-3, were excluded.

This TCR was sampled from a man younger than 35 in good health and CMV-seropositive. Sequenced material: PBMCs. V usage is TRBV7-8 and J usage is TRBJ1-1; D unclear. CDR3 nucleotide sequence: TGTGCCAGCAGCTTAGAGGGAGTTCTGAACACTGAAGCTTTCTTT. It specifies CASSLEGVLNTEAFF.